The sample holds a few counts of the clone carrying this TCR beta chain. Antigen unknown. V was clipped by 5 bases and J by 3 bases, with 12 bases between them. Germline loops: CDR1 KGHDR, CDR2 SFDVKD. CDR3 length equals 14 residues. This table comes from immunoSEQ multiplex PCR, and its TCRdb copy is limited to in-frame clones, with some not included. This repertoire shows around 160,000 clones, around nine tenths found once; its top ten account for about 3%. This sample was taken from a study of T cell responses to AZD1222 COVID-19 vaccine. General study results and limits: Repertoire sampling occurred only after the peak T cell response.

The chain recombines TRBV24-1 with TRBJ1-1, with TRBD1 as a possible D gene (5 bases). Sequencing used peripheral blood, obtained on day 0 of MenACWY control vaccination. The sequence derives from an adult in good health. CDR3 DNA: TGTGCCACCAGTGCCGCGCGGGGGGACACTGAAGCTTTCTTT. Translating it yields CATSAARGDTEAFF.